The TCR beta chain described here comes from a study of blood T cell repertoires in COVID-19. The overall study: COVID-19 samples from acute and convalescent phases originated in the United States, Italy and Spain. T cells, B-cell-depleted T cells, or PBMCs supplied cDNA or gDNA.

Germline assignment: CDR1 ENHRY and CDR2 SYGVKD. With 3 bases clipped from V and 7 bases from J, the junction kept 9 bases outside the gene matches. The CDR3 extends over 15 amino acids. Original handling: Amplification with reference gene primers provided the estimates of nucleated cell counts. The table came from immunoSEQ multiplex PCR; TCRdb's copy has only in-frame clones and leaves some out. D and trimming come from the DNA, and the V and J calls and clone size come from that table. The sample holds more than 200,000 clones, around nine tenths seen once. The receptor was derived from a man aged 25 to 40 with active or convalescent COVID-19. The chain couples TRBV10-3 to TRBJ1-5; 7 bases map to TRBD1. Material for sequencing was peripheral blood. The CDR3 DNA reads as TGTGCCATCAGTGAAGGGCAGGGGGGTCAACAGCCCCAGCATTTT. Its protein product is CAISEGQGGQQPQHF.